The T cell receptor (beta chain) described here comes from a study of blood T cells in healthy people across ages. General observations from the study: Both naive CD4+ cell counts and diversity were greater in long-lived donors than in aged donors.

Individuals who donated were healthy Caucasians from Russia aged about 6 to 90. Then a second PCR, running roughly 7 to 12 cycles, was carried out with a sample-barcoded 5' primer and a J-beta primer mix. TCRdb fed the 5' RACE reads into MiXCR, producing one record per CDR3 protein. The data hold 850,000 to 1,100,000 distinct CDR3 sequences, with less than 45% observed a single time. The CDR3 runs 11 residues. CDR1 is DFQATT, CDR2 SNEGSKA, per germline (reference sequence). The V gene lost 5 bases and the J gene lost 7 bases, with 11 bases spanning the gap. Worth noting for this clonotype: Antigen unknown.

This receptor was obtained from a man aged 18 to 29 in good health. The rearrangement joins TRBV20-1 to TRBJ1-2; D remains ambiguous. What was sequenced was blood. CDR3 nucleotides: TGCAGTGCTCGAGCTAGGTCTGGCTACACCTTC. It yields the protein CSARARSGYTF.